The clone carrying this T cell receptor (beta chain) has more than one count but fewer than ten. TCRdb called the RT-PCR reads again in MiXCR, with one record for every CDR3 protein. The table includes some 850,000 distinct CDR3 sequences, approximately 18% detected once. V lost 2 bases, J lost 8 bases, and 12 bases lay in between. The CDR3 has 13 amino acids. The sample originates from a study of response to subunit inactivated influenza vaccine. The chain joins TRBV12-3 or TRBV12-4 to TRBJ1-2, with D uncertain. The receptor's source is a man between 50 and 59 years old who received an inactivated influenza vaccine. Material: PBMCs from blood, obtained roughly 5 days after vaccination. The CDR3 loop is CASSLSRTDGYTF. CDR3 sequence (DNA): TGTGCCAGCAGTTTATCCCGGACGGACGGCTACACCTTC.